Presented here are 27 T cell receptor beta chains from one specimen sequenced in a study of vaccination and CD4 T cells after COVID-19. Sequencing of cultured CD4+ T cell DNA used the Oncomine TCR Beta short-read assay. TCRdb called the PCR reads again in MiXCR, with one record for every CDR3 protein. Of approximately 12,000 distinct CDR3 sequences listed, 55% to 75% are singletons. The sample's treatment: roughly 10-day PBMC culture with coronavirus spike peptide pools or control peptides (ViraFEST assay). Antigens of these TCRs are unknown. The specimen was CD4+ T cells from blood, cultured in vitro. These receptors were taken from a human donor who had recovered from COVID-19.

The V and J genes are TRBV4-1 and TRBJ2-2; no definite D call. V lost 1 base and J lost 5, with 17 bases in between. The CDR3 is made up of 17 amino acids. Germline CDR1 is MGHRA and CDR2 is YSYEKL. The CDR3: CASSQVRARRLTGELFF. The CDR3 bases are TGCGCCAGCAGCCAAGTTAGGGCCAGGAGATTGACCGGGGAGCTGTTTTTT.

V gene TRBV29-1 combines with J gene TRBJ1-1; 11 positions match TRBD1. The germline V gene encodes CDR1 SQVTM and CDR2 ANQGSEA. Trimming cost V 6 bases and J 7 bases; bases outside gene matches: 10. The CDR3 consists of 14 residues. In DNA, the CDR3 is TGCAGCGTCGGGACAGGGGGTTTGAGGGGTGAAGCTTTCTTT. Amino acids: CSVGTGGLRGEAFF.

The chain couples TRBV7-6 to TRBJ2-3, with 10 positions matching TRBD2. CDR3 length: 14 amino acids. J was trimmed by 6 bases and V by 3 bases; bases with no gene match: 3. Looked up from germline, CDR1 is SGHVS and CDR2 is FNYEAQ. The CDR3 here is CASSFSGRRDTQYF. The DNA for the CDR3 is TGTGCCAGCAGCTTTAGCGGGAGGAGGGATACGCAGTATTTT.

As DNA, the CDR3 is TGTGCCAGCAGTGATCCCGGACAGGGTTCCTACGAGCAGTACTTC. It yields the protein CASSDPGQGSYEQYF. The rearrangement uses TRBV25-1 and TRBJ2-7; 8 bases match TRBD1. Trimming cost V 3 bases and J 1 base; bases outside gene matches: 5. Germline CDR1 is MGHDK and CDR2 is SYGVNS. The CDR3 spans 15 residues.

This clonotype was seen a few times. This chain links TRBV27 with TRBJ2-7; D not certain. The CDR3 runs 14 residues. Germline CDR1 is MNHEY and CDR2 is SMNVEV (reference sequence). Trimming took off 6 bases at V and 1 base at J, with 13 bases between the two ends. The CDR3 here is CASRLWVGSYEQYF. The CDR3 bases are TGTGCCAGCAGGTTGTGGGTCGGGTCCTACGAGCAGTACTTC.

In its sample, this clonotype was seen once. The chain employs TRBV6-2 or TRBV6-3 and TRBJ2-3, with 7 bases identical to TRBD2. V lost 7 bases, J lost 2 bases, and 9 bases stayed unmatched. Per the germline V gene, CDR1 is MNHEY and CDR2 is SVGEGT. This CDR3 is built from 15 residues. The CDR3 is CASTGPSGDTDTQYF. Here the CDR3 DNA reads TGTGCCAGCACTGGTCCTAGCGGAGACACAGATACGCAGTATTTT.

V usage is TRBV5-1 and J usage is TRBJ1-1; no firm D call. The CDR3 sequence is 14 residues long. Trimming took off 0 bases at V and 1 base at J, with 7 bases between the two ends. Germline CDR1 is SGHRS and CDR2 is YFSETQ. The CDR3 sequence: CASSLVTTNTEAFF. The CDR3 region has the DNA TGCGCCAGCAGCTTGGTTACGACGAACACTGAAGCTTTCTTT.

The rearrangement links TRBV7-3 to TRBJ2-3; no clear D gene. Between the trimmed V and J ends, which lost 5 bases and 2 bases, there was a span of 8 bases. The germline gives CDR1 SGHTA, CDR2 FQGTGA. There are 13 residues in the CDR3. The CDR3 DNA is TGTGCCAGCAGCGCAGAGGCCACAGATACGCAGTATTTT. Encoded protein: CASSAEATDTQYF. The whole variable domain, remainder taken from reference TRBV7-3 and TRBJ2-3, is GAGVSQTPSNKVTEKGKYVELRCDPISGHTALYWYRQSLGQGPEFLIYFQGTGAADDSGLPNDRFFAVRPEGSVSTLKIQRTERGDSAVYLCASSAEATDTQYFGPGTRLTVL.

The CDR3 coding sequence is TGCAGTGTGGGGGGCAGGGGTAACACTGAAGCTTTCTTT. It yields the protein CSVGGRGNTEAFF. This chain links TRBV20-1 with TRBJ1-1; tentatively, D is TRBD1 (6 bases). CDR1 is DFQATT, CDR2 SNEGSKA, per germline (reference sequence). This CDR3 spans 13 amino acids. V shed 7 bases and J shed 2 bases, with 14 bases lying between them.

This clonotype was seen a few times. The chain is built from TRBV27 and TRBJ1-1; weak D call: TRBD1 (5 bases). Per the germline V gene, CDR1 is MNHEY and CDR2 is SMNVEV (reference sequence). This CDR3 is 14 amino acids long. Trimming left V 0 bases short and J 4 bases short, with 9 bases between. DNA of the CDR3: TGTGCCAGCAGTTTATCAACAGGTTTCACTGAAGCTTTCTTT. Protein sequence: CASSLSTGFTEAFF.

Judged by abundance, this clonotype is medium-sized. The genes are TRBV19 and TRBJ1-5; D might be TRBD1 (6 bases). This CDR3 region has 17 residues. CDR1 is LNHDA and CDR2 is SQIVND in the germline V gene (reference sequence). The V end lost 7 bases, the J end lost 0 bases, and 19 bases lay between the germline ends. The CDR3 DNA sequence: TGTGCCAGTAAAGGGCGCCAGGGGAACTATAGCAATCAGCCCCAGCATTTT. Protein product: CASKGRQGNYSNQPQHF. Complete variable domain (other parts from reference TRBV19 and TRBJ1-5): DGGITQSPKYLFRKEGQNVTLSCEQNLNHDAMYWYRQDPGQGLRLIYYSQIVNDFQKGDIAEGYSVSREKKESFPLTVTSAQKNPTAFYLCASKGRQGNYSNQPQHFGDGTRLSIL.

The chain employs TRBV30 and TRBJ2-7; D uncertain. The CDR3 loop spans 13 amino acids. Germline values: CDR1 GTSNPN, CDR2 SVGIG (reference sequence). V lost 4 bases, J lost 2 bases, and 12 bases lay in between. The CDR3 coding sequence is TGTGCCTGGAACCTCGGGCACCCCTACGAGCAGTACTTC. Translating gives CAWNLGHPYEQYF.

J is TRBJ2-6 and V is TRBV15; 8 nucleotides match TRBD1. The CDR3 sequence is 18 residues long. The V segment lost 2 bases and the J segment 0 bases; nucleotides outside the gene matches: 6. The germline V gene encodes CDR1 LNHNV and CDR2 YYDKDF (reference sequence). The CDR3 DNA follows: TGTGCCACCAGCAGATCCGGGACAGGAAGCTCTGGGGCCAACGTCCTGACTTTC. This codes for CATSRSGTGSSGANVLTF. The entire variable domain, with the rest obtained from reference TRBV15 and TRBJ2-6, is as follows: DAMVIQNPRYQVTQFGKPVTLSCSQTLNHNVMYWYQQKSSQAPKLLFHYYDKDFNNEADTPDNFQSRRPNTSFCFLDIRSPGLGDTAMYLCATSRSGTGSSGANVLTFGAGSRLTVL.

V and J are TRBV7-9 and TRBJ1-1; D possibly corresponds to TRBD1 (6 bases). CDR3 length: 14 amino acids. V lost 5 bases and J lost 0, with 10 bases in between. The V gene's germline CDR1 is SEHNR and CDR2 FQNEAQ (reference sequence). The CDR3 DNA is TGTGCCAGCAGCAACCGGGGGCTGAACACTGAAGCTTTCTTT. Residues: CASSNRGLNTEAFF.

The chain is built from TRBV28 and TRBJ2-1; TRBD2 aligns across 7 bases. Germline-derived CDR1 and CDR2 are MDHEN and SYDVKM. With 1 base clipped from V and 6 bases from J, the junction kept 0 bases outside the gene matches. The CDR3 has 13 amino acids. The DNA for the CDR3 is TGTGCCAGCAGTTTATCTAGCGGCAATGAGCAGTTCTTC. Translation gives CASSLSSGNEQFF.

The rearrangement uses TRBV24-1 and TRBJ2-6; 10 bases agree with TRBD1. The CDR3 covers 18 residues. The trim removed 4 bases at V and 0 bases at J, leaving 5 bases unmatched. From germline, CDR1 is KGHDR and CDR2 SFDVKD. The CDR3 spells CATSDSGQGDSGANVLTF. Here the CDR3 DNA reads TGTGCCACCAGTGACTCTGGACAGGGGGACTCTGGGGCCAACGTCCTGACTTTC.

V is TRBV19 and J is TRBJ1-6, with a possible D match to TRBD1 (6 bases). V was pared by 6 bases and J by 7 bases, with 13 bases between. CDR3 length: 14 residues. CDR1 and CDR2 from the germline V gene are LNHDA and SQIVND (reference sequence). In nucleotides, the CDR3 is TGTGCCAGTAGCCAACAGGGTCGAAATTCACCCCTCCACTTT. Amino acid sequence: CASSQQGRNSPLHF.

This chain's CDR3 is CASSSLGHVGSPLHF. The DNA of the CDR3 is TGTGCCAGCAGCTCCCTCGGACACGTTGGCTCACCCCTCCACTTT. V is TRBV7-9 and J is TRBJ1-6; D possibly corresponds to TRBD1 (5 bases). This CDR3 comprises 15 residues. Germline V CDR1 and CDR2: SEHNR, FQNEAQ (reference sequence). Trimming took 4 bases from V and 10 from J, leaving 17 bases between them.

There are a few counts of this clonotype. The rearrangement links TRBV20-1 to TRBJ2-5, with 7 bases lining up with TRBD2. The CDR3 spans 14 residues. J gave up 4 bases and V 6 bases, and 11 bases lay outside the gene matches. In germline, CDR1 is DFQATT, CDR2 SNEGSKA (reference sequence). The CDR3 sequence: CSAPQRDKGETQYF. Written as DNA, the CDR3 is TGCAGTGCCCCCCAGCGGGATAAAGGAGAGACCCAGTACTTC.

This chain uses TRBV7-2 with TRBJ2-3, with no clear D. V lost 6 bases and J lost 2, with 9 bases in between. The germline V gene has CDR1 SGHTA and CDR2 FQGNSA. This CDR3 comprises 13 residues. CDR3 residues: CASRPRFTDTQYF. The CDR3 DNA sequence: TGTGCCAGCAGGCCAAGATTCACAGATACGCAGTATTTT.

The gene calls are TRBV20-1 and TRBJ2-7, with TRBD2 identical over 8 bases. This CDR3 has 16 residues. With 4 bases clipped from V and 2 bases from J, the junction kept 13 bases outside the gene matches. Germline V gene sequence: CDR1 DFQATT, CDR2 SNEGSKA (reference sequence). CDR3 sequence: CSAIPFSSGRTYEQYF. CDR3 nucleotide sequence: TGCAGTGCTATACCCTTCTCTAGCGGGCGCACCTACGAGCAGTACTTC.

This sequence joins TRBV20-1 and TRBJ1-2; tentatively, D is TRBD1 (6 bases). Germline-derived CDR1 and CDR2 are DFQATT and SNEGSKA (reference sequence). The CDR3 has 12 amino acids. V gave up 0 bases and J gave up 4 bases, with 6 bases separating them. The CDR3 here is CSAREGGYGYTF. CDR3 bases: TGCAGTGCTAGAGAAGGGGGCTATGGCTACACCTTC.

CDR3 sequence (DNA): TGCAGTGCTCGTGCGACTAGCGGGAGTCTCTACAATGAGCAGTTCTTC. Translating it yields CSARATSGSLYNEQFF. The chain employs TRBV20-1 and TRBJ2-1; 12 bases map to TRBD2. This CDR3 spans 16 amino acids. CDR1 DFQATT and CDR2 SNEGSKA come from the germline V gene (reference sequence). V lost 5 bases and J lost 3; bases outside the gene matches: 8.

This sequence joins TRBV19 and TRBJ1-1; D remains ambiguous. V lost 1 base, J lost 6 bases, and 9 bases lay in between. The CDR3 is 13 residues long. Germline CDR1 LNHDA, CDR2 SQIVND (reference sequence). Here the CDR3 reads CASSIGHGAEAFF. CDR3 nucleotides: TGTGCCAGTAGTATAGGGCACGGCGCTGAAGCTTTCTTT.

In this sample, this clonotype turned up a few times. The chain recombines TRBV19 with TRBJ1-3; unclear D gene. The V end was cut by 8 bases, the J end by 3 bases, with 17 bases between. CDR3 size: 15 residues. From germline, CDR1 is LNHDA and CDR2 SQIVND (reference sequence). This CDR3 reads CASSPEDRRGNTIYF. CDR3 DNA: TGTGCCAGTTCCCCAGAGGATCGTCGTGGAAACACCATATATTTT.

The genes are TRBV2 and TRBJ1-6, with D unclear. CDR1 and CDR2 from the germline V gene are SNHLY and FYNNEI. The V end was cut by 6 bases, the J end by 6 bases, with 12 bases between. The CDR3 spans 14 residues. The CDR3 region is CASRVMSSNSPLHF. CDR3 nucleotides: TGTGCCAGCAGGGTCATGAGTTCTAATTCACCCCTCCACTTT. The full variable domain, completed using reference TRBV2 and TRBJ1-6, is EPEVTQTPSHQVTQMGQEVILRCVPISNHLYFYWYRQILGQKVEFLVSFYNNEISEKSEIFDDQFSVERPDGSNFTLKIRSTKLEDSAMYFCASRVMSSNSPLHFGNGTRLTVT.

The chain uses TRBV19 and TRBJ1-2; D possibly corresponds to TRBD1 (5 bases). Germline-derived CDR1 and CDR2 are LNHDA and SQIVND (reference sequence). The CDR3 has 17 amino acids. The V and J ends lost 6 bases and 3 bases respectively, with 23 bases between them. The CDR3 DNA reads TGTGCCAGTAGCAAAATAACGGGACCGGGGGACTACTATGGCTACACCTTC. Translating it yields CASSKITGPGDYYGYTF.